This TCR beta chain was observed in a study of T cell repertoires in cytomegalovirus infection. Across the study: Signatures in public TCR beta sequences pointed to both CMV infection and matching HLA type.

General observations from the study: HLA-C-restricted, CMV-specific TCR beta clonotypes were dominant ex vivo. The cumulative frequency of public TCR beta families identified carriers of CMV plus the relevant HLA.

Each CDR3 protein gets one entry after TCRdb re-called the reads with MiXCR. The table includes hundreds of thousands of distinct CDR3 sequences, roughly a tenth detected once. Germline values: CDR1 MDHEN, CDR2 SYDVKM. This CDR3 contains 20 residues. Trimming removed 2 bases from V and 0 bases from J, with 24 bases in between. As for this clonotype: Its antigen is not identified.

The chain links TRBV28 to TRBJ2-3, with a possible D match to TRBD1 (6 bases). The sample was PBMCs. The origin of this receptor is a human donor in good health (CMV status not recorded). Some clones in this sample may be carry-over from other donors' samples. In DNA form, the CDR3 reads TGTGCCAGCAGTTTACGGCCGGGAATAGGGGGTCTTACTAGCACAGATACGCAGTATTTT. This translates into CASSLRPGIGGLTSTDTQYF.